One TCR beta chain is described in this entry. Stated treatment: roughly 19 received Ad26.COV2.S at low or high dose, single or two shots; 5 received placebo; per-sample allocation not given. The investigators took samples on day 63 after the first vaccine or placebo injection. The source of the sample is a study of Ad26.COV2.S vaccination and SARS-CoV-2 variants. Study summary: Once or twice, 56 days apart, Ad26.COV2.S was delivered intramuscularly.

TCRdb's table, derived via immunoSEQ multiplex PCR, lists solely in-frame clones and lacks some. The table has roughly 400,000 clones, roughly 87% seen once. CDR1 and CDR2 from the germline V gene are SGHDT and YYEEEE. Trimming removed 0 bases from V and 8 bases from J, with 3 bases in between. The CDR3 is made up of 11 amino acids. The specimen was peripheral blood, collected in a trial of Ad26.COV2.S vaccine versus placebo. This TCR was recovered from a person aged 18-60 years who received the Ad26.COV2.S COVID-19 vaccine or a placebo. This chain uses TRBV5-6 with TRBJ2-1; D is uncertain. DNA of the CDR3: TGTGCCAGCAGCTTGGTGGATGAGCAGTTCTTC. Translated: CASSLVDEQFF.